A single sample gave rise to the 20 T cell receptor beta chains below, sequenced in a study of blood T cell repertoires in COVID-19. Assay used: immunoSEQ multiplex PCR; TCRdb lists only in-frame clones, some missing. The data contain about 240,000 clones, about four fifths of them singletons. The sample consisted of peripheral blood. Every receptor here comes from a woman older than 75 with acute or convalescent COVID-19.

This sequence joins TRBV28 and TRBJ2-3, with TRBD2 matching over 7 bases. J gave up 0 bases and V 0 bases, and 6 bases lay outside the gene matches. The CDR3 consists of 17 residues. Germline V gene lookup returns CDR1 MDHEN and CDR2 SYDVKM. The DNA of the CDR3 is TGTGCCAGCAGTTTATGGGCAGCGGGGTCTAGCACAGATACGCAGTATTTT. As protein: CASSLWAAGSSTDTQYF.

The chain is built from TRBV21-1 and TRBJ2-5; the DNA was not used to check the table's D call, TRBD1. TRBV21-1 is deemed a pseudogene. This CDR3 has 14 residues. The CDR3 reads CASSYSPQQETQYF. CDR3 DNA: TGTGCCAGCAGCTACAGTCCTCAACAAGAGACCCAGTACTTC.

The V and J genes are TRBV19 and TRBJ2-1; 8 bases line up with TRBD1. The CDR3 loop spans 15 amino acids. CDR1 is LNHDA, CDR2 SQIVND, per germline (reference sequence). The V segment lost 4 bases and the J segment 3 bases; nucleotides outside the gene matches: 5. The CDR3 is CASSTRTGIYNEQFF. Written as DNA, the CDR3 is TGTGCCAGTAGTACCCGGACAGGGATCTACAATGAGCAGTTCTTC. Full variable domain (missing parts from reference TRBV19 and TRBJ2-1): DGGITQSPKYLFRKEGQNVTLSCEQNLNHDAMYWYRQDPGQGLRLIYYSQIVNDFQKGDIAEGYSVSREKKESFPLTVTSAQKNPTAFYLCASSTRTGIYNEQFFGPGTRLTVL.

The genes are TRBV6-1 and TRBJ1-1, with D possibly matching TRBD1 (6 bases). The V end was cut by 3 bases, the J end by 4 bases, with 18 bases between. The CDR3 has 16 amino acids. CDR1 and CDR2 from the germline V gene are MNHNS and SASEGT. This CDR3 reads CASSEGGRGWGTEAFF. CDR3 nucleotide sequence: TGTGCCAGCAGTGAGGGCGGCAGGGGATGGGGCACTGAAGCTTTCTTT.

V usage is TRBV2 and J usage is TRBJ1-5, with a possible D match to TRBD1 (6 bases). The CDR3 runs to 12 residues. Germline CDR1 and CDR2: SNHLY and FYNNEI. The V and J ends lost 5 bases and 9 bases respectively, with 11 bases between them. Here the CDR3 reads CASSITGWPQHF. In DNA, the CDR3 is TGTGCCAGCAGTATAACAGGGTGGCCCCAGCATTTT.

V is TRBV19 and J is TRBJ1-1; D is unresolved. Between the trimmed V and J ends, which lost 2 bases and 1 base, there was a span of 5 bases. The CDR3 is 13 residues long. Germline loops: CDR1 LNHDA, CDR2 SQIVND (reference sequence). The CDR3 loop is CASSIIWNTEAFF. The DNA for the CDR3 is TGTGCCAGTAGTATAATCTGGAACACTGAAGCTTTCTTT.

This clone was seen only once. CDR3 in DNA: TGTGCCAGCAGCTTAGCGTCTAGCGGGACCACAGATACGCAGTATTTT. This translates into CASSLASSGTTDTQYF. The chain joins TRBV7-9 to TRBJ2-3, with 9 bases fitting TRBD2. With V trimmed by 0 bases and J by 2 bases, 3 bases remained unmatched. The CDR3 runs to 16 residues. Germline V gene data show CDR1 as SEHNR and CDR2 as FQNEAQ (reference sequence).

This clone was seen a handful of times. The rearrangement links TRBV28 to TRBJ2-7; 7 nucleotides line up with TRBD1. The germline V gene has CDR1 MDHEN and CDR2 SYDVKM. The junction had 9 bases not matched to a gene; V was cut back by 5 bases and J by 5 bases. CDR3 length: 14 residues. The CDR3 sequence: CASSTGAGSDEQYF. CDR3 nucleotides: TGTGCCAGCAGTACAGGGGCAGGGTCCGACGAGCAGTACTTC.

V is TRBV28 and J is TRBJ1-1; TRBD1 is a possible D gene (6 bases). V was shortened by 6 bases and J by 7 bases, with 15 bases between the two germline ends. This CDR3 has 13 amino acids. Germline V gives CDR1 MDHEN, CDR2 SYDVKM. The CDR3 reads CASRQGVRGEAFF. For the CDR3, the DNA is TGTGCCAGCAGACAGGGCGTCCGAGGTGAAGCTTTCTTT.

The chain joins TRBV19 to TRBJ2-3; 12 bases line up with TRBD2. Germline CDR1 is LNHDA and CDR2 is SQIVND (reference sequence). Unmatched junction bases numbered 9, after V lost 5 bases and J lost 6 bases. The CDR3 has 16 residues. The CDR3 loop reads CASSVSSGGASDTQYF. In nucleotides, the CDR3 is TGTGCCAGTAGTGTCTCTAGCGGGGGGGCGTCGGATACGCAGTATTTT.

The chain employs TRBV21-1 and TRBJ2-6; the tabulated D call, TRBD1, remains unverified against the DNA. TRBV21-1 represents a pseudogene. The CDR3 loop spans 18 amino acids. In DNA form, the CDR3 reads TGTGCCAGCAGTTCTCCGGGACAGGGAGGCTCTGGGGCCAACGTCCTGACTTTC. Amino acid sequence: CASSSPGQGGSGANVLTF.

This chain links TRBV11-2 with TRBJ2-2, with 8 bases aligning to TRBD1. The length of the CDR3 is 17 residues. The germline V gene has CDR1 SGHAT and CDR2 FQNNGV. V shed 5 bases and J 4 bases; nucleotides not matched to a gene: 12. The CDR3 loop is CASSARPGQVFTGELFF. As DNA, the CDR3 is TGTGCCAGCAGCGCTAGGCCGGGACAGGTCTTCACCGGGGAGCTGTTTTTT.

CDR3 sequence reads: CASSLISGGPMSTDTQYF. CDR3 bases: TGTGCCAGCAGCTTGATTAGCGGGGGTCCAATGAGCACAGATACGCAGTATTTT. This chain uses TRBV5-6 with TRBJ2-3, with 9 bases aligning to TRBD2. The CDR3 is made up of 18 amino acids. With 1 base clipped from V and 0 bases from J, the junction kept 9 bases outside the gene matches. Looked up from germline, CDR1 is SGHDT and CDR2 is YYEEEE.

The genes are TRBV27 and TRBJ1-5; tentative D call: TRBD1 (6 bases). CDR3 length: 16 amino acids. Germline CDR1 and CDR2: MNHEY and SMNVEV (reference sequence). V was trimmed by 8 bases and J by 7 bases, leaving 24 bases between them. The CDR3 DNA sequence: TGTGCCAGCTCGATTAGCGCAGGGGCTGGTAGACAGCCCCAGCATTTT. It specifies CASSISAGAGRQPQHF.

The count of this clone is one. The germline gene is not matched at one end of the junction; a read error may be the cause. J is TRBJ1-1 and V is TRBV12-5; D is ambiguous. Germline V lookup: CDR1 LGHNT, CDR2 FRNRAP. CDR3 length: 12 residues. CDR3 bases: TGTGCTAGTGGTTTGAGAGGATACGGGTTGGGCTTT. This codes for CASGLRGYGLGF.

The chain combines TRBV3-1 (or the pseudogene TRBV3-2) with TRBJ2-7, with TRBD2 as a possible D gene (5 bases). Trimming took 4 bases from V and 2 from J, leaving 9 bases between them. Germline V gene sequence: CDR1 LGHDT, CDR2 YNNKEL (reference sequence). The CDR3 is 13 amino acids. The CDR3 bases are TGTGCCAGCAGCCCGGGGTCCGCCTACGAGCAGTACTTC. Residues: CASSPGSAYEQYF.

Here the CDR3 reads CAIRDTGLNNSPLHF. CDR3 DNA sequence: TGTGCCATCAGGGACACAGGGTTGAATAATTCACCCCTCCACTTT. V is TRBV10-3 and J is TRBJ1-6; possible D gene TRBD1, 6 bases. Germline assignment: CDR1 ENHRY and CDR2 SYGVKD. The V and J ends lost 6 bases and 5 bases respectively, with 14 bases between them. The CDR3 contains 15 residues.

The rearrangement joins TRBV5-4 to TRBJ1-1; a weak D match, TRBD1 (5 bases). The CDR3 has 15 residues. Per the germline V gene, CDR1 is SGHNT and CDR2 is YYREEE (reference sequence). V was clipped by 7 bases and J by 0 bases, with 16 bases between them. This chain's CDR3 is CASSQVGILNTEAFF. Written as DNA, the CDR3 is TGTGCCAGCTCACAGGTGGGGATTTTGAACACTGAAGCTTTCTTT. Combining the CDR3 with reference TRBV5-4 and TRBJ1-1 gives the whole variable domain ETGVTQSPTHLIKTRGQQVTLRCSSQSGHNTVSWYQQALGQGPQFIFQYYREEENGRGNFPPRFSGLQFPNYSSELNVNALELDDSALYLCASSQVGILNTEAFFGQGTRLTVV.

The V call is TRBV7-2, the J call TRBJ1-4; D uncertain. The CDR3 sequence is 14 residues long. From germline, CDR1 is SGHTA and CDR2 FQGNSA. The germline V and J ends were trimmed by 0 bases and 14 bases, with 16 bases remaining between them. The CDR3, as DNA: TGTGCCAGCAGCTTAGCCGGGGAGGGTACATGGCTGTTTTTT. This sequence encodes CASSLAGEGTWLFF.

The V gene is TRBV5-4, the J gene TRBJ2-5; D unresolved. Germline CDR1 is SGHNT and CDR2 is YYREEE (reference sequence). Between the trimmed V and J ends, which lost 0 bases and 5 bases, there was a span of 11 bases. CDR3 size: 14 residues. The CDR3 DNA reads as TGTGCCAGCAGCTTGGTGCCGGGTACGGAGACCCAGTACTTC. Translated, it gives CASSLVPGTETQYF.